These T cell receptor beta chains were read from a single sample in a study of regulatory T cells in long-lasting Graves disease. TCRdb reprocessed the multiplex PCR reads with MiXCR, giving one entry per CDR3 protein. The profile shows some 420,000 distinct CDR3 sequences, about 20% of them singletons. The sample here was peripheral blood mononuclear cells (PBMCs), taken when the disease was refractory, from a patient treated with antithyroid drugs. These receptors were obtained from a female donor with Graves disease. Each CDR3 is given with its conserved first and last residue. D genes are given only for firm matches. Clone size is stated in some rows and not others, as once, few, many or a class when expanded.

v_gene,abundance,d_gene,j_gene,CDR3aa,CDR3nt
TRBV28,few,TRBD1,TRBJ1-5,CAGRGDRHQPQHF,TGTGCCGGCAGGGGGGACAGACATCAGCCCCAGCATTTT
TRBV6-5,few,-,TRBJ2-1,CASSYFGEFNEQFF,TGTGCCAGCAGTTACTTCGGAGAGTTCAATGAGCAGTTCTTC
TRBV6-4,few,TRBD1,TRBJ1-2,CASSPGTGGLGGYTF,TGTGCCAGCAGTCCCGGGACAGGGGGCTTGGGAGGCTACACCTTC
TRBV7-2,few,TRBD1,TRBJ1-2,CASSLDGTGNYGYTF,TGTGCCAGCAGCTTAGATGGGACAGGAAACTATGGCTACACCTTC
TRBV6-1,-,-,TRBJ1-5,CASGLSRSAPQHF,TGTGCCAGCGGGCTTTCTCGGTCGGCGCCCCAGCATTTT
TRBV11-2,-,TRBD2,TRBJ2-1,CASSLSAGVVNEQFF,TGTGCCAGCAGCCTTTCAGCGGGAGTTGTAAATGAGCAGTTCTTC
TRBV11-2,many,-,TRBJ1-2,CASSPPPGRRYGYTF,TGTGCCAGCAGCCCCCCCCCGGGACGGAGGTATGGCTACACCTTC
TRBV2,-,TRBD1,TRBJ2-2,CASSGEWTGTETNTGELFF,TGTGCCAGCAGTGGTGAATGGACCGGGACAGAAACGAACACCGGGGAGCTGTTTTTT
TRBV29-1,many,TRBD1,TRBJ1-1,CSVHLPGTENTEAFF,TGCAGCGTCCACCTTCCCGGGACAGAGAACACTGAAGCTTTCTTT
TRBV20-1,many,-,TRBJ1-2,CSAIDSYGYTF,TGCAGTGCCATCGACAGCTATGGCTACACCTTC
TRBV7-3,many,-,TRBJ1-6,CASSSQGYNSPLHF,TGTGCCAGCAGCTCACAGGGCTATAATTCACCCCTCCACTTT
TRBV6-1,-,-,TRBJ2-5,CASSPRLEGEETQYF,TGTGCCAGCAGTCCCCGTTTAGAGGGCGAGGAGACCCAGTACTTC
TRBV7-2,-,-,TRBJ2-5,CTSSGQETQYF,TGTACCAGCAGCGGGCAAGAGACCCAGTACTTC
TRBV9,few,TRBD2,TRBJ2-2,CASSAPSGVHTGELFF,TGTGCCAGCAGCGCCCCCAGCGGGGTACACACCGGGGAGCTGTTTTTT
TRBV13,few,-,TRBJ1-2,CASSPRRNWNGYTF,TGTGCCAGCAGCCCCCGAAGGAACTGGAATGGCTACACCTTC
TRBV2,many,-,TRBJ1-5,CASKKGGPIMNQPQHF,TGTGCCAGCAAAAAAGGGGGACCGATCATGAATCAGCCCCAGCATTTT
TRBV7-8,many,-,TRBJ2-5,CASSGFPGRQETQYF,TGTGCCAGCAGCGGATTCCCGGGAAGGCAAGAGACCCAGTACTTC
TRBV12-3/TRBV12-4,many,TRBD1,TRBJ1-1,CASSLGRGTGPEAFF,TGTGCCAGCAGTTTAGGAAGAGGGACAGGTCCTGAAGCTTTCTTT
TRBV30,-,-,TRBJ1-1,CAWSVVRVTEAFF,TGTGCCTGGAGTGTTGTTCGGGTCACTGAAGCTTTCTTT
TRBV5-5,-,-,TRBJ1-5,CASTRAPNGNQPQHF,TGTGCCAGCACCCGGGCGCCTAACGGCAATCAGCCCCAGCATTTT
TRBV30,-,-,TRBJ1-1,CAWSKQGREIEAFF,TGTGCCTGGAGTAAACAAGGACGGGAAATAGAAGCTTTCTTT
TRBV2,many,TRBD1,TRBJ1-2,CASSENRGINGYTF,TGTGCCAGCAGTGAGAACAGGGGGATAAATGGCTACACCTTC
TRBV12-3/TRBV12-4,many,-,TRBJ1-2,CASTLGVLYGYTF,TGTGCCAGCACCCTAGGGGTGCTCTATGGCTACACCTTC
TRBV20-1,few,-,TRBJ1-3,CSARKVSGNTIYF,TGCAGTGCTAGAAAAGTCTCTGGAAACACCATATATTTT
TRBV7-2,few,-,TRBJ2-3,CASSITDTQYF,TGTGCCAGCAGCATCACAGATACGCAGTATTTT
TRBV19,-,TRBD1,TRBJ1-2,CASSHRSGTENYTF,TGTGCCAGTAGTCACCGATCCGGGACAGAAAACTACACCTTC
TRBV12-3/TRBV12-4,few,-,TRBJ1-2,CASSPRGSSYYGYTF,TGTGCCAGCAGTCCTAGGGGGTCTTCCTACTATGGCTACACCTTC
TRBV6-2/TRBV6-3,-,-,TRBJ2-2,CASSSPDPNTGELFF,TGTGCCAGCAGTTCCCCGGATCCGAACACCGGGGAGCTGTTTTTT
TRBV7-2,-,-,TRBJ2-7,CASSLGGDNEQYF,TGTGCCAGCAGCTTAGGGGGTGACAACGAGCAGTACTTC
TRBV2,-,TRBD1,TRBJ1-1,CASSEGQGLTEAFF,TGTGCCAGCAGCGAAGGACAGGGTCTCACTGAAGCTTTCTTT
TRBV6-4,-,-,TRBJ1-1,CASSYPGGGEAFF,TGTGCCAGCAGTTACCCCGGGGGGGGTGAAGCTTTCTTT
TRBV3-1,many,-,TRBJ2-7,CASSQGIGGPYEQYF,TGTGCCAGCAGCCAAGGAATAGGAGGGCCCTACGAGCAGTACTTC
TRBV6-2/TRBV6-3,many,-,TRBJ1-6,CASLEPGARSPLHF,TGTGCCAGCCTCGAACCCGGGGCTAGGTCACCCCTCCACTTT
TRBV28,many,-,TRBJ1-1,CASSLGLREAFF,TGTGCCAGCAGTTTAGGCCTAAGGGAAGCTTTCTTT
TRBV7-8,few,TRBD1,TRBJ1-5,CASSAEHGTAKGSNQPQHF,TGTGCCAGCAGCGCCGAACACGGGACAGCTAAAGGGAGCAATCAGCCCCAGCATTTT
TRBV2,many,TRBD1,TRBJ1-6,CAFQTGTGGNSPLHF,TGTGCCTTTCAAACCGGGACAGGGGGCAATTCACCCCTCCACTTT
TRBV3-1,many,-,TRBJ1-1,CASGPRDTEAFF,TGTGCCAGCGGACCCAGGGACACTGAAGCTTTCTTT
TRBV15,few,TRBD1,TRBJ2-2,CATSRITGQGYTGELFF,TGTGCCACCAGCAGAATCACCGGACAGGGGTACACCGGGGAGCTGTTTTTT
TRBV7-9,many,-,TRBJ2-2,CASSLDRVGELFF,TGTGCCAGCAGCTTGGACAGAGTCGGGGAGCTGTTTTTT
TRBV28,many,-,TRBJ1-2,CASSNGQDYGYTF,TGTGCCAGCAGTAACGGGCAGGACTATGGCTACACCTTC
TRBV27,many,-,TRBJ2-7,CASSLSPETYEQYF,TGTGCCAGCAGTTTATCTCCGGAGACGTACGAGCAGTACTTC
TRBV5-4,-,TRBD1,TRBJ1-6,CASSSDRGDSPLHF,TGTGCCAGCAGCTCTGACAGGGGGGATTCACCCCTCCACTTT
TRBV10-3,once,TRBD1,TRBJ2-4,CAISQGAFTKNIQYF,TGTGCCATCAGTCAGGGGGCTTTTACCAAAAACATTCAGTACTTC
TRBV5-1,-,-,TRBJ2-7,CASSLVPGPYEQYF,TGCGCCAGCAGCTTGGTACCAGGGCCCTACGAGCAGTACTTC
TRBV5-4,-,TRBD2,TRBJ2-5,CASSPKLGAGGQETQYF,TGTGCCAGCAGCCCTAAACTGGGAGCGGGGGGGCAAGAGACCCAGTACTTC
TRBV7-9,-,TRBD1,TRBJ1-1,CASSLVTGEQAFF,TGTGCCAGCAGCTTAGTCACAGGGGAGCAAGCTTTCTTT
TRBV20-1,few,TRBD1,TRBJ2-7,CSASSGQGVSEQYF,TGCAGTGCTAGTTCGGGACAGGGGGTTTCCGAGCAGTACTTC
TRBV11-3,many,-,TRBJ2-5,CASSFSRTAETQYF,TGTGCCAGCAGCTTCTCTAGGACGGCGGAGACCCAGTACTTC
TRBV28,many,-,TRBJ2-4,CASSLYRGAKNIQYF,TGTGCCAGCAGTTTATATCGGGGGGCCAAAAACATTCAGTACTTC